A single sample gave rise to the 5 T cell receptor beta chains below, sequenced in a study of cytomegalovirus exposure and HLA in healthy donors (dated by TCRdb to the late 2010s). Receptors were amplified or captured by the immunoSEQ multiplex PCR assay. The multiplex PCR relied on a mix of 60 forward primers for TCR Vbeta segments and 13 reverse primers for TCR Jbeta segments. In its TCRdb copy, this immuneACCESS table keeps in-frame sequences only and misses some clones. Where compared with another copy, unresolved V genes explain less than half of these, and the others have no known cause. Within this sample are 75,000 to 100,000 clones, with about 70% of them counted one time only. The ten largest clones capture approximately 8.9% of the sample. Sequencing used PBMCs. The source of these receptors is a man aged 55-75 years in good health and CMV-seronegative.

The chain uses TRBV27 and TRBJ2-7; 7 bases align to TRBD2. V shed 5 bases, J shed 3 bases, and the junction held 7 bases outside the gene matches. The germline gives CDR1 MNHEY, CDR2 SMNVEV (reference sequence). CDR3 length equals 14 residues. The CDR3 protein is CASSLTIAGYEQYF. The CDR3 DNA reads as TGTGCCAGCAGTCTTACCATAGCGGGCTACGAGCAGTACTTC.

The chain employs TRBV10-3 and TRBJ2-4; 10 bases map to TRBD1. CDR3 size: 20 residues. V was pared by 0 bases and J by 0 bases, with 11 bases of the junction left unmatched. From germline, CDR1 is ENHRY and CDR2 SYGVKD. In DNA, the CDR3 is TGTGCCATCAGTGAGTCGGGGGACAGGGGCCGCCCGTTAGCCAAAAACATTCAGTACTTC. This sequence encodes CAISESGDRGRPLAKNIQYF.

J is TRBJ2-3 and V is TRBV10-2, with 8 bases that match TRBD2. V lost 4 bases and J lost 4; bases outside the gene matches: 10. Germline V gives CDR1 WSHSY, CDR2 SAAADI. The CDR3 extends over 16 amino acids. The CDR3 sequence: CASSGPGSGDPDTQYF. In DNA, the CDR3 is TGCGCCAGCAGTGGCCCTGGTAGCGGGGACCCAGATACGCAGTATTTT.

The chain employs TRBV7-9 and TRBJ2-2; maybe TRBD1 (6 bases). The CDR3 consists of 17 residues. Trimming stripped 5 bases from V and 7 bases from J, with 23 bases between. Germline values: CDR1 SEHNR, CDR2 FQNEAQ (reference sequence). As DNA, the CDR3 is TGTGCCAGCAGCCTCCCTCCAGGGGACCCAAGCGTCGGGGAGCTGTTTTTT. Translated, it gives CASSLPPGDPSVGELFF.

The genes are TRBV29-1 and TRBJ2-7, with 10 bases lining up with TRBD1. The J segment lost 5 bases and the V segment lost 6 bases, leaving 13 bases of the junction unmatched. The CDR3 spans 15 residues. The germline CDR1 and CDR2 sequences are SQVTM and ANQGSEA. The CDR3 reads CSVTHPGQGSHEQYF. CDR3 nucleotide sequence: TGCAGCGTCACTCACCCGGGACAGGGGTCCCACGAGCAGTACTTC.